This entry lists 30 T cell receptor beta chains sequenced from one sample in a study of blood T cell repertoires in COVID-19. The table came from immunoSEQ multiplex PCR; TCRdb's copy has only in-frame clones and leaves some out. The table shows about 440,000 clones, with 85% to 90% occurring only once. Sequencing input: peripheral blood. Receptors originate from a woman in her twenties or thirties with acute or convalescent COVID-19.

In its sample, this clone was seen a few times. At the DNA level, this CDR3 is encoded by other sequences in the same sample as well. V and J are TRBV10-1 and TRBJ2-7, with 7 bases lining up with TRBD1. Germline V gives CDR1 WNHNN, CDR2 SYGVQD (reference sequence). This CDR3 has 13 residues. J was trimmed by 0 bases and V by 5 bases; bases with no gene match: 1. The CDR3 DNA follows: TGCGCCAGCAGTAGGGACAGCTCCTACGAGCAGTACTTC. It encodes CASSRDSSYEQYF.

The chain combines TRBV18 with TRBJ1-1; tentative D call: TRBD1 (6 bases). There are 15 residues in the CDR3. Germline V gene data show CDR1 as KGHSH and CDR2 as LQKENI. The ends were cut back, 0 bases at V and 3 bases at J, with 11 bases in the middle. CDR3 DNA sequence: TGTGCCAGCTCACCACCGTGGACAGCACACACTGAAGCTTTCTTT. It encodes CASSPPWTAHTEAFF.

The chain combines TRBV3-1 (or the pseudogene TRBV3-2) with TRBJ2-7; 13 bases match TRBD2. The V segment lost 5 bases and the J segment 3 bases; nucleotides outside the gene matches: 4. The CDR3 runs to 15 residues. From germline, CDR1 is LGHDT and CDR2 YNNKEL (reference sequence). CDR3 DNA sequence: TGTGCCAGCAGCATAAGACTAGCGGGGGGCTACGAGCAGTACTTC. This encodes CASSIRLAGGYEQYF.

The chain joins TRBV6-1 to TRBJ2-1, with D unclear. This CDR3 region has 15 residues. Germline CDR1 MNHNS, CDR2 SASEGT. V was pared by 1 base and J by 4 bases, with 11 bases between. The CDR3 region is CASSEGLARYNEQFF. The CDR3 nucleotides are TGTGCCAGCAGTGAAGGCTTAGCACGTTACAATGAGCAGTTCTTC.

The V gene is TRBV14, the J gene TRBJ1-6; D might be TRBD1 (6 bases). The germline V and J ends were trimmed by 4 bases and 2 bases, with 12 bases remaining between them. The CDR3 runs 16 residues. Germline V gives CDR1 SGHDN, CDR2 FVKESK. This CDR3 is CASSLTGLPYNSPLHF. As DNA, the CDR3 is TGTGCCAGCAGCCTAACAGGGCTGCCCTATAATTCACCCCTCCACTTT.

The V and J genes are TRBV18 and TRBJ2-1; no reliable D call. Trimming took off 4 bases at V and 4 bases at J, with 11 bases between the two ends. The CDR3 covers 14 residues. Germline CDR1 and CDR2: KGHSH and LQKENI. Here the CDR3 DNA reads TGTGCCAGCTCACTCGCGTCCGATTACAATGAGCAGTTCTTC. Its translation: CASSLASDYNEQFF.

The chain carries TRBV6-5 and TRBJ2-7, with 7 positions matching TRBD1. The CDR3 length is 11 residues. J gave up 11 bases and V 8 bases, and 9 bases lay outside the gene matches. Germline V CDR1 and CDR2: MNHEY, SVGAGI. The CDR3 region has the DNA TGTGCCAGCGGCGGACAGGAAGATGAGTACTTC. Translation: CASGGQEDEYF.

The chain employs TRBV30 and TRBJ1-2; the match to TRBD1 covers 9 bases. Germline-derived CDR1 and CDR2 are GTSNPN and SVGIG (reference sequence). The CDR3 length is 15 residues. V trimming: 5 bases; J trimming: 4 bases; junction bases outside the gene matches: 11. The CDR3 protein is CAWGDRAIQGYGYTF. DNA for the CDR3: TGTGCCTGGGGGGACAGGGCCATACAAGGCTATGGCTACACCTTC.

Of note for this clone: A junction boundary mismatches the germline segment, possibly from a read error. The chain carries TRBV27 and TRBJ1-4, with 8 bases that match TRBD1. The CDR3 length is 16 residues. Germline CDR1 MNHEY, CDR2 SMNVEV (reference sequence). In DNA form, the CDR3 reads TGTGCCAGCAGTTTAATGCAGGGGGCCCCTAAGGAAAAACTGTTTTTT. It translates to CASSLMQGAPKEKLFF.

The CDR3, as DNA: TGTGCCAGCAGGAGGACTAGCGGGGGGGCCTACGAGCAGTACTTC. Amino acid sequence: CASRRTSGGAYEQYF. The chain combines TRBV7-2 with TRBJ2-7; TRBD2 matches at 15 bases. Germline CDR1 and CDR2: SGHTA and FQGNSA. The CDR3 is 15 residues long. V shed 6 bases, J shed 2 bases, and the junction held 2 bases outside the gene matches.

The rearrangement uses TRBV6-1 and TRBJ1-3; D ambiguous. The germline gives CDR1 MNHNS, CDR2 SASEGT. The CDR3 is 13 amino acids. Trimming removed 5 bases at V and 4 bases at J, with 9 bases between. CDR3 sequence: CASSLKAGNTIYF. As DNA, the CDR3 is TGTGCCAGCAGTTTGAAAGCAGGAAACACCATATATTTT.

Comments on this clone: One end of the junction fails to match germline, which may point to a read error. The V call is TRBV15, the J call TRBJ1-1; 8 bases are a match to TRBD1. This CDR3 has 14 amino acids. Germline V gives CDR1 LNHNV, CDR2 YYDKDF (reference sequence). The CDR3 DNA reads as TGTGCCACCAGATCGGGACAGGCCAACCCTGAGGCTTTCTTT. It encodes CATRSGQANPEAFF.

The chain carries TRBV30 and TRBJ2-7, with 8 bases that match TRBD1. J was trimmed by 1 base and V by 4 bases; bases with no gene match: 6. Germline assignment: CDR1 GTSNPN and CDR2 SVGIG (reference sequence). The CDR3 totals 14 residues. For the CDR3, the DNA is TGTGCCTGGAAGCGACAGGGGTCTTCCTACGAGCAGTACTTC. Translated, it gives CAWKRQGSSYEQYF.

The chain is built from TRBV6-6 and TRBJ1-6; D call uncertain. The CDR3 runs to 14 residues. Germline CDR1 is MNHNY and CDR2 is SVGAGI (reference sequence). Trimming removed 0 bases at V and 8 bases at J, with 8 bases between. DNA for the CDR3: TGTGCCAGCAGTTACTCGATGAGGGATTCACCCCTCCACTTT. Translated, it gives CASSYSMRDSPLHF.

The gene calls are TRBV24-1 and TRBJ2-1, with TRBD1 identical over 7 bases. The V segment lost 4 bases and the J segment 10 bases; nucleotides outside the gene matches: 9. CDR1 KGHDR and CDR2 SFDVKD come from the germline V gene. This CDR3 comprises 14 residues. CDR3: CATSDPPGTAEQFF. CDR3 DNA sequence: TGTGCCACCAGTGACCCCCCCGGGACAGCCGAGCAGTTCTTC.

This clone was observed a few times. This chain connects TRBV5-6 to TRBJ2-7, with D unresolved. Germline CDR1 is SGHDT and CDR2 is YYEEEE. This CDR3 contains 15 residues. The V gene lost 4 bases and the J gene lost 1 base, with 15 bases spanning the gap. CDR3 residues: CASSPIRGVSYEQYF. The CDR3 DNA reads TGTGCCAGCAGCCCCATCAGAGGAGTATCCTACGAGCAGTACTTC.

The gene calls are TRBV4-1 and TRBJ2-1; 9 positions match TRBD2. Per the germline V gene, CDR1 is MGHRA and CDR2 is YSYEKL. J lost 4 bases, V lost 0 bases, and 7 bases had no gene match. CDR3 length equals 17 residues. CDR3 sequence (DNA): TGCGCCAGCAGCCAAGATTCGGGACTAGCCGGATACAATGAGCAGTTCTTC. Its translation: CASSQDSGLAGYNEQFF.

The gene calls are TRBV5-1 and TRBJ1-1; 7 nucleotides align to TRBD1. The germline V gene encodes CDR1 SGHRS and CDR2 YFSETQ. The CDR3 is 18 amino acids. The V and J ends lost 8 bases and 5 bases, in that order; junction bases with no gene match: 24. In nucleotides, the CDR3 is TGCGCCAGGAAGCCTGACAGGGTTGCGCGTCATGTTGGTACTGAAGCTTTCTTT. Encoded protein: CARKPDRVARHVGTEAFF.

This chain connects TRBV3-1 (or the pseudogene TRBV3-2) to TRBJ2-5, with TRBD1 matching 8 bases. Germline CDR1 reads LGHDT; CDR2 reads YNNKEL (reference sequence). V lost 3 bases, J lost 2 bases, and 14 bases stayed unmatched. There are 18 residues in the CDR3. Written as DNA, the CDR3 is TGTGCCAGCAGCCACTTACAGGGACAGGTCCTCGGGCAAGAGACCCAGTACTTC. Translating gives CASSHLQGQVLGQETQYF.

The rearrangement uses TRBV6-1 and TRBJ2-3, with D unclear. V was shortened by 2 bases and J by 3 bases, with 6 bases between the two germline ends. Germline CDR1 MNHNS, CDR2 SASEGT. The CDR3 is 13 residues long. The CDR3 DNA reads TGTGCCAGCAGTGAATGGAGTACAGATACGCAGTATTTT. This codes for CASSEWSTDTQYF.

V and J are TRBV27 and TRBJ2-7, with 11 bases identical to TRBD1. Germline CDR1 MNHEY, CDR2 SMNVEV (reference sequence). The CDR3 runs to 17 residues. J was trimmed by 5 bases and V by 5 bases; bases with no gene match: 14. DNA for the CDR3: TGTGCCAGCAGTGTTATCCCGGGACAGGGGGGAAAGGACGAGCAGTACTTC. Its translation is CASSVIPGQGGKDEQYF.

V gene TRBV18 combines with J gene TRBJ2-5, with 9 bases aligning to TRBD2. The germline CDR1 and CDR2 sequences are KGHSH and LQKENI. CDR3 length equals 14 residues. The V segment lost 3 bases and the J segment 5 bases; nucleotides outside the gene matches: 4. This CDR3 is CASSPRGGWETQYF. The CDR3, as DNA: TGTGCCAGCTCACCGCGGGGGGGCTGGGAGACCCAGTACTTC.

The rearrangement uses TRBV5-1 and TRBJ2-7; 9 nucleotides match TRBD1. CDR3 length: 15 residues. Germline CDR1 is SGHRS and CDR2 is YFSETQ. With 4 bases clipped from V and 2 bases from J, the junction kept 7 bases outside the gene matches. This CDR3 is CASSLTGGIAYEQYF. The CDR3 DNA reads TGCGCCAGCAGCCTTACAGGGGGCATCGCCTACGAGCAGTACTTC.

The rearrangement uses TRBV28 and TRBJ2-1, with 10 bases lining up with TRBD2. V lost 5 bases to trimming and J lost 10 bases; unmatched junction nucleotides: 8. CDR1 is MDHEN, CDR2 SYDVKM, per germline. The CDR3 runs 14 residues. Here the CDR3 DNA reads TGTGCCAGCAGTAGCGGGGGGGCCATCAACGAGCAGTTCTTC. Protein sequence: CASSSGGAINEQFF.

Worth noting for this clone: The sample contains more than one DNA sequence encoding this CDR3. This sequence joins TRBV5-1 and TRBJ1-1, with 8 bases lining up with TRBD1. V lost 3 bases, J lost 1 base, and 5 bases stayed unmatched. The CDR3 consists of 15 residues. Germline assignment: CDR1 SGHRS and CDR2 YFSETQ. The CDR3 is CASSSGQGGNTEAFF. The CDR3 bases are TGCGCCAGCAGCTCTGGACAGGGCGGGAACACTGAAGCTTTCTTT.

The rearrangement links TRBV28 to TRBJ2-5; perhaps TRBD2 as D (5 bases). Trimming removed 0 bases at V and 6 bases at J, with 17 bases between. The CDR3 spans 16 residues. Germline assignment: CDR1 MDHEN and CDR2 SYDVKM. The CDR3 loop reads CASSLWGILGWKTQYF. Here the CDR3 DNA reads TGTGCCAGCAGTTTATGGGGGATACTAGGATGGAAGACCCAGTACTTC.

The sample holds one count of this clone. The chain carries TRBV11-1 and TRBJ2-7; D is possibly TRBD2 (5 bases). Germline CDR1 SGHAT, CDR2 FQDESV (reference sequence). V was trimmed by 1 base and J by 2 bases, leaving 9 bases between them. The CDR3 consists of 14 residues. The CDR3: CASSLVGGTYEQYF. The CDR3 bases are TGTGCCAGCAGCTTAGTCGGAGGCACCTACGAGCAGTACTTC.

This rearrangement joins TRBV11-3 to TRBJ2-1; 7 positions match TRBD2. CDR3 length: 16 residues. Germline trimming cut 5 bases from V and 9 bases from J; bases unmatched to any gene: 16. Germline CDR1 SGHNT, CDR2 YENEEA. CDR3 region: CASSPDGTNYLGEQFF. The CDR3 nucleotides are TGTGCCAGCAGCCCCGACGGGACTAATTATCTTGGTGAGCAGTTCTTC.

The chain carries TRBV5-4 and TRBJ2-1, with D unresolved. This CDR3 is 14 amino acids long. Per the germline V gene, CDR1 is SGHNT and CDR2 is YYREEE (reference sequence). With 3 bases removed from V and 7 bases from J, the gap between germline ends came to 14 bases. CDR3 sequence reads: CASSSPRSKNEQFF. The CDR3 DNA reads TGTGCCAGCAGCTCGCCTAGAAGTAAGAATGAGCAGTTCTTC.

CDR3 region: CASSPDRGSGNTIYF. CDR3 in DNA: TGTGCCAGCAGCCCGGACAGGGGGTCTGGAAACACCATATATTTT. The chain carries TRBV5-6 and TRBJ1-3; 10 nucleotides align to TRBD1. The junction had 2 bases not matched to a gene; V was cut back by 4 bases and J by 1 base. This CDR3 is built from 15 residues. CDR1 is SGHDT, CDR2 YYEEEE, per germline.